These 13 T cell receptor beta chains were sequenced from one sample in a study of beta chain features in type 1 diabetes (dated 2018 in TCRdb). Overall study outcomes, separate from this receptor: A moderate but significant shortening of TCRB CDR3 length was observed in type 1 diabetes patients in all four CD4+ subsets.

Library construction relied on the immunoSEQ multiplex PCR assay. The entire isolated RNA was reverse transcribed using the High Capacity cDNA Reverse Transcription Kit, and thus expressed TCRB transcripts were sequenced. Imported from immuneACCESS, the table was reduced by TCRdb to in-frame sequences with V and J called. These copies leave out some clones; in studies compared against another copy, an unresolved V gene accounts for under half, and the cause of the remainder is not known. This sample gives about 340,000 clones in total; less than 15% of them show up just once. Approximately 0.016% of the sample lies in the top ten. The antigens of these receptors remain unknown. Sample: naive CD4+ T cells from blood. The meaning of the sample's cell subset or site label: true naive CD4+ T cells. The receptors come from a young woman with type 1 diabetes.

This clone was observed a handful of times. CDR3 bases: TGTGCCAGCAGCCAAACAGGGCAGGGAGGCTACACCTTC. Its protein is CASSQTGQGGYTF. V gene TRBV7-9 combines with J gene TRBJ1-2, with TRBD1 as a possible D gene (6 bases). The CDR3 spans 13 residues. V was trimmed by 5 bases and J by 8 bases, leaving 15 bases between them. CDR1 and CDR2 from the germline V gene are SEHNR and FQNEAQ (reference sequence).

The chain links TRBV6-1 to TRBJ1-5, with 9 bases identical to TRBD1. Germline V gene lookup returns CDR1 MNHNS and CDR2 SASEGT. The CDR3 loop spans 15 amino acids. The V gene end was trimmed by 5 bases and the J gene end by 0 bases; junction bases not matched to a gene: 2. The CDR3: CASSWDRDSNQPQHF. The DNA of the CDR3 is TGTGCCAGCAGTTGGGACAGGGATAGCAATCAGCCCCAGCATTTT.

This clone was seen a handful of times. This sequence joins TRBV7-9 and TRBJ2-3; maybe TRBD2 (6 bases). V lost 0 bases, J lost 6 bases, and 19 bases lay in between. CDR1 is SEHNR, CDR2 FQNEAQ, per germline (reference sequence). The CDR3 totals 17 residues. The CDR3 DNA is TGTGCCAGCAGCTTAGCGTATTCGGCGGGGCAGGTGGATACGCAGTATTTT. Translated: CASSLAYSAGQVDTQYF.

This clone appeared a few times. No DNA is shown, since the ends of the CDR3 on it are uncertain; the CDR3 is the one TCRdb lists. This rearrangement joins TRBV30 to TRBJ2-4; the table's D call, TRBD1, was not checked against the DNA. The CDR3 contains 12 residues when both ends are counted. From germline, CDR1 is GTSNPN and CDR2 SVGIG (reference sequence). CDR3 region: CAWRPVATGIHF.

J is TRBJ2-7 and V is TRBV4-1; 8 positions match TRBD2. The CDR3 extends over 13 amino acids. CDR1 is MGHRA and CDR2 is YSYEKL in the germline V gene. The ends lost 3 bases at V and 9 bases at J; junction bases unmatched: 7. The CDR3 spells CASSQAFSGTQYF. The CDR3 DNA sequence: TGCGCCAGCAGCCAGGCTTTTAGCGGGACGCAGTACTTC.

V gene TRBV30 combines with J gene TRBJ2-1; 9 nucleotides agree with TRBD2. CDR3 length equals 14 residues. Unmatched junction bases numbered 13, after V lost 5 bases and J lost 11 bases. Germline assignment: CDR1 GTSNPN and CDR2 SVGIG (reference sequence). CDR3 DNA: TGTGCCTGGGCTTCTAGCGGGGTCCCGCCTCAGCAGTTCTTC. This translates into CAWASSGVPPQQFF.

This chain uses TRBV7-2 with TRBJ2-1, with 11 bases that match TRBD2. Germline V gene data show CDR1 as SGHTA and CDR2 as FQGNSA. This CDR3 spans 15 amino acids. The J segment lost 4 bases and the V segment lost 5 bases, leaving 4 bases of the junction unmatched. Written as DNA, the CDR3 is TGTGCCAGCAGCCAGGGACTAGCGGATTACAATGAGCAGTTCTTC. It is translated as CASSQGLADYNEQFF.

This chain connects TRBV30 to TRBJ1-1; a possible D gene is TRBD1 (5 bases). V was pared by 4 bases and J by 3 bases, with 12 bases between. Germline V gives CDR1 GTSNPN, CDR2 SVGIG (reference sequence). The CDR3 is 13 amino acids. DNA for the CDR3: TGTGCCTGGACCCGGGGGGGGGACACTGAAGCTTTCTTT. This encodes CAWTRGGDTEAFF.

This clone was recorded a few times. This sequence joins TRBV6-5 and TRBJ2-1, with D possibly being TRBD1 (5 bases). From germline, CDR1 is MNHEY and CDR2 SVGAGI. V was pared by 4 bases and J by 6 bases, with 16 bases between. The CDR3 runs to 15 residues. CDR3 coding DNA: TGTGCCAGCAGTTCCCCCTTCCAGGGTGGCAATGAGCAGTTCTTC. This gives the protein CASSSPFQGGNEQFF.

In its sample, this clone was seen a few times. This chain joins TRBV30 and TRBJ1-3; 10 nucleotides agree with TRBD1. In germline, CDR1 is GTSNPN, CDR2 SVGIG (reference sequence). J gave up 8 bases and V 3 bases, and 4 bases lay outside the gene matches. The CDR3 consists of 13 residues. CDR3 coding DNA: TGTGCCTGGAGACCGGGACAGGGGTACACCATATATTTT. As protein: CAWRPGQGYTIYF.

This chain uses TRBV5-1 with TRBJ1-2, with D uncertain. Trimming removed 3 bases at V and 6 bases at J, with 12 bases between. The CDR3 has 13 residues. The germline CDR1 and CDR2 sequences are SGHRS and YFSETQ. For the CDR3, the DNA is TGCGCCAGCAGCTCCCTCCAGGAAGATGGCTACACCTTC. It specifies CASSSLQEDGYTF.

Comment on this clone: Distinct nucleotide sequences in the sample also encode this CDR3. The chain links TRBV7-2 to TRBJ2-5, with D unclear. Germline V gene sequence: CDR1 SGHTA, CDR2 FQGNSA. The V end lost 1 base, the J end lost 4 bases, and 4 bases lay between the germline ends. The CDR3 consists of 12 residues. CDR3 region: CASSLVRETQYF. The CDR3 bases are TGTGCCAGCAGCTTAGTTAGAGAGACCCAGTACTTC.

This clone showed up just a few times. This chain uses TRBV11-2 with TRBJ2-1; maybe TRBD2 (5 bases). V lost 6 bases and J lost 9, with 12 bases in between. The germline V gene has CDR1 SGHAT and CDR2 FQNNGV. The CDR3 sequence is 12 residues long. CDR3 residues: CASRPEAVEQFF. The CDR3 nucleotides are TGTGCCAGCAGGCCCGAAGCGGTTGAGCAGTTCTTC.